The 15 T cell receptor beta chains reported below all come from one sample, sequenced in a study of T cell responses to AZD1222 COVID-19 vaccine. Libraries were prepared by immunoSEQ multiplex PCR; TCRdb keeps only in-frame clonotypes and omits some of them. The sample contains around 70,000 clones, around 80% of which appear only once. The input for sequencing was peripheral blood, taken on day 0 of AZD1222 vaccination. The receptor set was obtained from an adult in good health.

V and J are TRBV7-9 and TRBJ1-1; TRBD1 aligns across 9 bases. The CDR3 totals 14 residues. With V trimmed by 5 bases and J by 5 bases, 6 bases remained unmatched. Germline V gives CDR1 SEHNR, CDR2 FQNEAQ (reference sequence). The CDR3 spells CASSGGQGGTEAFF. The DNA of the CDR3 is TGTGCCAGCAGCGGGGGACAGGGCGGGACTGAAGCTTTCTTT.

This chain joins TRBV5-4 and TRBJ1-5; D gene uncertain. Germline V CDR1 and CDR2: SGHNT, YYREEE (reference sequence). The V end lost 1 base, the J end lost 2 bases, and 7 bases lay between the germline ends. This CDR3 spans 14 amino acids. This chain's CDR3 is CASSLYGGNQPQHF. The CDR3 DNA reads as TGTGCCAGCAGCTTGTATGGAGGCAATCAGCCCCAGCATTTT.

V is TRBV28 and J is TRBJ2-7, with D perhaps being TRBD1 or TRBD2 (5 bases each). This CDR3 is 15 amino acids long. Trimming left V 5 bases short and J 0 bases short, with 14 bases between. Per the germline V gene, CDR1 is MDHEN and CDR2 is SYDVKM. CDR3 sequence reads: CASSSPGRDSYEQYF. The CDR3 region has the DNA TGTGCCAGCAGTAGTCCGGGGCGAGACTCCTACGAGCAGTACTTC.

The chain links TRBV11-3 to TRBJ2-1; no clear D gene. CDR3 length equals 12 residues. Germline CDR1 reads SGHNT; CDR2 reads YENEEA. The V end lost 5 bases, the J end lost 4 bases, and 6 bases lay between the germline ends. The CDR3 DNA is TGTGCCAGCAGCCGAAGTTACAATGAGCAGTTCTTC. It yields the protein CASSRSYNEQFF.

CDR3 DNA: TGTGCCAGCAGTAACGGACAGGGTGGCGGCTACACCTTC. Translation: CASSNGQGGGYTF. V usage is TRBV5-8 and J usage is TRBJ1-2; 8 bases line up with TRBD1. The CDR3 has 13 residues. V shed 5 bases, J shed 8 bases, and the junction held 8 bases outside the gene matches. Germline V CDR1 and CDR2: SGHTS, YDEGEE.

This clone was detected a few times. V gene TRBV6-5 combines with J gene TRBJ1-5; D possibly corresponds to TRBD1 (6 bases). Per the germline V gene, CDR1 is MNHEY and CDR2 is SVGAGI. The CDR3 has 15 residues. The V end was cut by 6 bases, the J end by 4 bases, with 16 bases between. In DNA form, the CDR3 reads TGTGCCAGCAGCCCACAGGGTAGGGCAAATCAGCCCCAGCATTTT. It yields the protein CASSPQGRANQPQHF.

The DNA of the CDR3 is TGTGCCAGCAGTGAGGGACTAGCCCCAGAGACCCAGTACTTC. Encoded protein: CASSEGLAPETQYF. The V call is TRBV2, the J call TRBJ2-5, with TRBD2 matching over 9 bases. The length of the CDR3 is 14 residues. CDR1 and CDR2 from the germline V gene are SNHLY and FYNNEI. V trimming: 3 bases; J trimming: 4 bases; junction bases outside the gene matches: 3.

The chain carries TRBV29-1 and TRBJ2-7, with D possibly matching TRBD1 (6 bases). Germline loops: CDR1 SQVTM, CDR2 ANQGSEA. Deletions cut 0 bases from V and 13 bases from J, with 13 bases between. The CDR3 consists of 11 residues. CDR3 loop: CSVEDMSGEYF. CDR3 coding DNA: TGCAGCGTTGAAGATATGTCAGGGGAATACTTC.

The gene calls are TRBV18 and TRBJ1-2; no clear D gene. From germline, CDR1 is KGHSH and CDR2 LQKENI. The CDR3 totals 14 residues. Deletions cut 3 bases from V and 3 bases from J, with 11 bases between. The CDR3 nucleotides read TGTGCCAGCTCACCCGTCTCGGCGGACTATGGCTACACCTTC. Protein: CASSPVSADYGYTF.

The V call is TRBV10-3, the J call TRBJ1-5, with 8 bases that match TRBD1. CDR1 is ENHRY and CDR2 is SYGVKD in the germline V gene. With V trimmed by 2 bases and J by 9 bases, 27 bases remained unmatched. CDR3 length equals 21 residues. The chain's CDR3 is CAISEGSRPDVRTGIVMPQHF. The CDR3 DNA follows: TGTGCCATCAGTGAGGGTAGTAGGCCAGACGTCAGGACAGGGATTGTTATGCCCCAGCATTTT.

The J gene is TRBJ2-5, the V gene TRBV4-3; 9 bases are shared with TRBD2. The V and J ends lost 0 bases and 1 base, in that order; junction bases with no gene match: 15. The V gene's germline CDR1 is LGHNA and CDR2 YSLEER. The CDR3 loop spans 20 amino acids. CDR3 DNA sequence: TGCGCCAGCAGCCAAGATAGACGCGGAACAAGCGGGGGGTTCCAAGAGACCCAGTACTTC. It specifies CASSQDRRGTSGGFQETQYF.

The rearrangement uses TRBV7-8 and TRBJ2-7, with D tentatively TRBD1 (5 bases). The germline V and J ends were trimmed by 7 bases and 4 bases, with 17 bases remaining between them. The germline V gene encodes CDR1 SGHVS and CDR2 FQNEAQ. This CDR3 has 14 residues. DNA of the CDR3: TGTGCCAGCACCTGGGGCAGGGCAGGGTACGAGCAGTACTTC. Translation: CASTWGRAGYEQYF.

The rearrangement joins TRBV3-1 (or the pseudogene TRBV3-2) to TRBJ1-4; 7 positions agree with TRBD1. The CDR3 spans 14 residues. V lost 4 bases, J lost 6 bases, and 5 bases stayed unmatched. Germline V gives CDR1 LGHDT, CDR2 YNNKEL (reference sequence). The CDR3 DNA is TGTGCCAGCAGCCGTGGAGGGGGCCATGAAAAACTGTTTTTT. As protein: CASSRGGGHEKLFF.

This clone was found a few times. The chain has TRBV4-3 and TRBJ2-7; TRBD1 agrees at 7 bases. CDR1 is LGHNA, CDR2 YSLEER, per germline. This CDR3 region has 14 residues. The J segment lost 1 base and the V segment lost 3 bases, leaving 3 bases of the junction unmatched. CDR3 residues: CASSQDRFSYEQYF. For the CDR3, the DNA is TGCGCCAGCAGCCAGGACAGGTTTTCCTACGAGCAGTACTTC.

The chain carries TRBV28 and TRBJ1-1; perhaps TRBD1 as D (6 bases). CDR1 and CDR2 (germline): MDHEN, SYDVKM. V lost 5 bases, J lost 1 base, and 14 bases lay in between. There are 15 residues in the CDR3. The CDR3 spells CASSAGTHRNTEAFF. CDR3 in DNA: TGTGCCAGCAGTGCCGGGACACATAGGAACACTGAAGCTTTCTTT. The whole variable domain, filled in from reference TRBV28 and TRBJ1-1, reads DVKVTQSSRYLVKRTGEKVFLECVQDMDHENMFWYRQDPGLGLRLIYFSYDVKMKEKGDIPEGYSVSREKKERFSLILESASTNQTSMYLCASSAGTHRNTEAFFGQGTRLTVV.